This TCR beta chain is from a study of blood T cells in healthy people across ages. Primed by a sample-barcoded 5' primer and a J-beta primer mix, a second PCR proceeded for about 6 to 11 cycles. Through a template-switch adaptor with 12 random nucleotides, each cDNA molecule received a tag. TCRdb independently ran MiXCR on the 5' RACE reads; one entry per CDR3 protein. This sample carries 800,000 or so distinct CDR3 sequences, 20% to 30% of them seen once, and the ten largest clones take roughly 3.5%. Overall study results and limits: Reliance upon unsorted PBMCs precluded definitive naive versus antigen-experienced comparison. Older age went with lower TCR beta diversity per million T cells, in a roughly linear way.

To note about this clonotype: Antigen specificity is unknown.

This same sample was also part of a study on T cells of mothers and their children. That source adds: Once extracted, all RNA went into cDNA synthesis at approximately 1.6 ug per 15 ul.

The receptor comes from a boy aged 5-17 years in good health. The sample taken for sequencing was blood.

The DNA of the CDR3 is TGTGCCAGCAGCCCGAAGGGGTTATCCTACGAGCAGTACTTC. It encodes CASSPKGLSYEQYF. V is TRBV7-9 and J is TRBJ2-7; D is possibly TRBD1 (5 bases). Germline values: CDR1 SEHNR, CDR2 FQNEAQ (reference sequence). CDR3 length: 14 amino acids. Trimming took off 5 bases at V and 1 base at J, with 12 bases between the two ends.